This T cell receptor (beta chain) was identified during a study of blood T cell repertoires in COVID-19. Study details: Both acute and convalescent COVID-19 samples were obtained from the United States, Italy and Spain.

Trimming stripped 0 bases from V and 4 bases from J, with 4 bases between. The CDR3 spans 13 residues. Germline CDR1 and CDR2: MGHRA and YSYEKL. Data came from immunoSEQ multiplex PCR; TCRdb stores just in-frame clones and leaves some out. This sample has about 470,000 clones, with roughly 90% found just once. The V and J genes are TRBV4-1 and TRBJ1-5; D remains ambiguous. The sequenced material came from PBMCs or T cells enriched from blood (not recorded which). The TCR sequence derives from a woman between 18 and 30 years old who had recovered from COVID-19. This chain's CDR3 is CASSQDLNQPQHF. CDR3 bases: TGCGCCAGCAGCCAAGACTTAAATCAGCCCCAGCATTTT.